Each of the 9 T cell receptor beta chains below was sequenced from the same sample in a study of shared clonotypes between healthy human individuals. Sequencing used immunoSEQ multiplex PCR; TCRdb keeps in-frame clones, though not all of them. The top ten clones hold over 1.5% of a sample with some 2,100,000 clones, about 93% of them seen once. The naive CD8 subset, CD45RO-negative cells positively selected for CCR7, excluded terminally differentiated effector memory CD45RA+ cells. Sequencing was performed on naive CD8+ T cells from PBMCs. The receptors come from a man aged 18 to 29 in good health. Some clones in this sample may be carry-over from other donors' samples.

CDR3: CASSLRFGGERVNTEAFF. The CDR3 DNA reads TGCGCCAGCAGCTTGCGGTTCGGGGGGGAAAGAGTGAACACTGAAGCTTTCTTT. The V call is TRBV5-1, the J call TRBJ1-1; maybe TRBD1 (5 bases). The CDR3 has 18 amino acids. CDR1 SGHRS and CDR2 YFSETQ come from the germline V gene. V was trimmed by 1 base and J by 0 bases, leaving 19 bases between them.

This clone showed up just once. The chain recombines TRBV10-1 with TRBJ2-2; D perhaps matches TRBD1 (6 bases). The CDR3 is 14 amino acids. CDR1 WNHNN and CDR2 SYGVQD come from the germline V gene (reference sequence). Deletions cut 2 bases from V and 4 bases from J, with 8 bases between. The CDR3 DNA reads as TGCGCCAGCAGTGAGCACAGGGTCACCGGGGAGCTGTTTTTT. Protein sequence: CASSEHRVTGELFF.

CDR3 in amino acids: CASSSEGQKAFF. DNA of the CDR3: TGTGCCAGCAGCTCCGAGGGGCAGAAAGCTTTCTTT. The chain joins TRBV7-9 to TRBJ1-1, with D possibly matching TRBD1 (5 bases). CDR1 SEHNR and CDR2 FQNEAQ come from the germline V gene (reference sequence). V was trimmed by 4 bases and J by 9 bases, leaving 12 bases between them. The CDR3 contains 12 residues.

A single count supports this clone. The gene calls are TRBV6-5 and TRBJ2-1, with D maybe TRBD2 (6 bases). Between the trimmed V and J ends, which lost 6 bases and 0 bases, there was a span of 12 bases. In germline, CDR1 is MNHEY, CDR2 SVGAGI. The CDR3 totals 15 residues. CDR3 amino acids: CASRKLAASYNEQFF. Written as DNA, the CDR3 is TGTGCCAGCAGAAAACTAGCAGCCTCCTACAATGAGCAGTTCTTC.

The chain uses TRBV27 and TRBJ2-1, with D maybe TRBD2 (5 bases). Germline V gives CDR1 MNHEY, CDR2 SMNVEV (reference sequence). The CDR3 extends over 14 amino acids. Trimming stripped 4 bases from V and 4 bases from J, with 11 bases between. This CDR3 is CASSSTSWYNEQFF. The CDR3 nucleotides read TGTGCCAGCAGTTCAACTAGTTGGTACAATGAGCAGTTCTTC.

For the CDR3, the DNA is TGTGCCAGCAGTGAATACGACGGACGAAACATTCAGTACTTC. Encoded protein: CASSEYDGRNIQYF. The gene calls are TRBV25-1 and TRBJ2-4, with D unresolved. Trimming pared 0 bases from V and 6 bases from J, leaving 9 bases between. Per the germline V gene, CDR1 is MGHDK and CDR2 is SYGVNS. This CDR3 has 14 amino acids.

CDR3 in amino acids: CASTTTGDGYTF. CDR3 DNA: TGTGCCAGTACCACAACAGGGGATGGCTACACCTTC. This chain joins TRBV19 and TRBJ1-2; TRBD1 aligns across 7 bases. The ends lost 7 bases at V and 6 bases at J; junction bases unmatched: 5. CDR1 and CDR2 (germline): LNHDA, SQIVND (reference sequence). The CDR3 is 12 amino acids.

This rearrangement joins TRBV4-3 to TRBJ2-3; possible D gene TRBD1, 6 bases. CDR3 length: 17 residues. V lost 0 bases to trimming and J lost 1 base, with 14 bases between them. The germline gives CDR1 LGHNA, CDR2 YSLEER. CDR3 sequence reads: CASSQDLGGLRTDTQYF. DNA for the CDR3: TGCGCCAGCAGCCAAGATCTAGGGGGTTTACGCACAGATACGCAGTATTTT.

The chain combines TRBV6-6 with TRBJ2-7; D ambiguous. The CDR3 length is 15 residues. Per germline, CDR1 MNHNY and CDR2 SVGAGI (reference sequence). V lost 0 bases to trimming and J lost 1 base, with 10 bases between them. The CDR3 spells CASSYSTGTSYEQYF. The CDR3 DNA sequence: TGTGCCAGCAGTTACTCGACGGGCACGTCCTACGAGCAGTACTTC.